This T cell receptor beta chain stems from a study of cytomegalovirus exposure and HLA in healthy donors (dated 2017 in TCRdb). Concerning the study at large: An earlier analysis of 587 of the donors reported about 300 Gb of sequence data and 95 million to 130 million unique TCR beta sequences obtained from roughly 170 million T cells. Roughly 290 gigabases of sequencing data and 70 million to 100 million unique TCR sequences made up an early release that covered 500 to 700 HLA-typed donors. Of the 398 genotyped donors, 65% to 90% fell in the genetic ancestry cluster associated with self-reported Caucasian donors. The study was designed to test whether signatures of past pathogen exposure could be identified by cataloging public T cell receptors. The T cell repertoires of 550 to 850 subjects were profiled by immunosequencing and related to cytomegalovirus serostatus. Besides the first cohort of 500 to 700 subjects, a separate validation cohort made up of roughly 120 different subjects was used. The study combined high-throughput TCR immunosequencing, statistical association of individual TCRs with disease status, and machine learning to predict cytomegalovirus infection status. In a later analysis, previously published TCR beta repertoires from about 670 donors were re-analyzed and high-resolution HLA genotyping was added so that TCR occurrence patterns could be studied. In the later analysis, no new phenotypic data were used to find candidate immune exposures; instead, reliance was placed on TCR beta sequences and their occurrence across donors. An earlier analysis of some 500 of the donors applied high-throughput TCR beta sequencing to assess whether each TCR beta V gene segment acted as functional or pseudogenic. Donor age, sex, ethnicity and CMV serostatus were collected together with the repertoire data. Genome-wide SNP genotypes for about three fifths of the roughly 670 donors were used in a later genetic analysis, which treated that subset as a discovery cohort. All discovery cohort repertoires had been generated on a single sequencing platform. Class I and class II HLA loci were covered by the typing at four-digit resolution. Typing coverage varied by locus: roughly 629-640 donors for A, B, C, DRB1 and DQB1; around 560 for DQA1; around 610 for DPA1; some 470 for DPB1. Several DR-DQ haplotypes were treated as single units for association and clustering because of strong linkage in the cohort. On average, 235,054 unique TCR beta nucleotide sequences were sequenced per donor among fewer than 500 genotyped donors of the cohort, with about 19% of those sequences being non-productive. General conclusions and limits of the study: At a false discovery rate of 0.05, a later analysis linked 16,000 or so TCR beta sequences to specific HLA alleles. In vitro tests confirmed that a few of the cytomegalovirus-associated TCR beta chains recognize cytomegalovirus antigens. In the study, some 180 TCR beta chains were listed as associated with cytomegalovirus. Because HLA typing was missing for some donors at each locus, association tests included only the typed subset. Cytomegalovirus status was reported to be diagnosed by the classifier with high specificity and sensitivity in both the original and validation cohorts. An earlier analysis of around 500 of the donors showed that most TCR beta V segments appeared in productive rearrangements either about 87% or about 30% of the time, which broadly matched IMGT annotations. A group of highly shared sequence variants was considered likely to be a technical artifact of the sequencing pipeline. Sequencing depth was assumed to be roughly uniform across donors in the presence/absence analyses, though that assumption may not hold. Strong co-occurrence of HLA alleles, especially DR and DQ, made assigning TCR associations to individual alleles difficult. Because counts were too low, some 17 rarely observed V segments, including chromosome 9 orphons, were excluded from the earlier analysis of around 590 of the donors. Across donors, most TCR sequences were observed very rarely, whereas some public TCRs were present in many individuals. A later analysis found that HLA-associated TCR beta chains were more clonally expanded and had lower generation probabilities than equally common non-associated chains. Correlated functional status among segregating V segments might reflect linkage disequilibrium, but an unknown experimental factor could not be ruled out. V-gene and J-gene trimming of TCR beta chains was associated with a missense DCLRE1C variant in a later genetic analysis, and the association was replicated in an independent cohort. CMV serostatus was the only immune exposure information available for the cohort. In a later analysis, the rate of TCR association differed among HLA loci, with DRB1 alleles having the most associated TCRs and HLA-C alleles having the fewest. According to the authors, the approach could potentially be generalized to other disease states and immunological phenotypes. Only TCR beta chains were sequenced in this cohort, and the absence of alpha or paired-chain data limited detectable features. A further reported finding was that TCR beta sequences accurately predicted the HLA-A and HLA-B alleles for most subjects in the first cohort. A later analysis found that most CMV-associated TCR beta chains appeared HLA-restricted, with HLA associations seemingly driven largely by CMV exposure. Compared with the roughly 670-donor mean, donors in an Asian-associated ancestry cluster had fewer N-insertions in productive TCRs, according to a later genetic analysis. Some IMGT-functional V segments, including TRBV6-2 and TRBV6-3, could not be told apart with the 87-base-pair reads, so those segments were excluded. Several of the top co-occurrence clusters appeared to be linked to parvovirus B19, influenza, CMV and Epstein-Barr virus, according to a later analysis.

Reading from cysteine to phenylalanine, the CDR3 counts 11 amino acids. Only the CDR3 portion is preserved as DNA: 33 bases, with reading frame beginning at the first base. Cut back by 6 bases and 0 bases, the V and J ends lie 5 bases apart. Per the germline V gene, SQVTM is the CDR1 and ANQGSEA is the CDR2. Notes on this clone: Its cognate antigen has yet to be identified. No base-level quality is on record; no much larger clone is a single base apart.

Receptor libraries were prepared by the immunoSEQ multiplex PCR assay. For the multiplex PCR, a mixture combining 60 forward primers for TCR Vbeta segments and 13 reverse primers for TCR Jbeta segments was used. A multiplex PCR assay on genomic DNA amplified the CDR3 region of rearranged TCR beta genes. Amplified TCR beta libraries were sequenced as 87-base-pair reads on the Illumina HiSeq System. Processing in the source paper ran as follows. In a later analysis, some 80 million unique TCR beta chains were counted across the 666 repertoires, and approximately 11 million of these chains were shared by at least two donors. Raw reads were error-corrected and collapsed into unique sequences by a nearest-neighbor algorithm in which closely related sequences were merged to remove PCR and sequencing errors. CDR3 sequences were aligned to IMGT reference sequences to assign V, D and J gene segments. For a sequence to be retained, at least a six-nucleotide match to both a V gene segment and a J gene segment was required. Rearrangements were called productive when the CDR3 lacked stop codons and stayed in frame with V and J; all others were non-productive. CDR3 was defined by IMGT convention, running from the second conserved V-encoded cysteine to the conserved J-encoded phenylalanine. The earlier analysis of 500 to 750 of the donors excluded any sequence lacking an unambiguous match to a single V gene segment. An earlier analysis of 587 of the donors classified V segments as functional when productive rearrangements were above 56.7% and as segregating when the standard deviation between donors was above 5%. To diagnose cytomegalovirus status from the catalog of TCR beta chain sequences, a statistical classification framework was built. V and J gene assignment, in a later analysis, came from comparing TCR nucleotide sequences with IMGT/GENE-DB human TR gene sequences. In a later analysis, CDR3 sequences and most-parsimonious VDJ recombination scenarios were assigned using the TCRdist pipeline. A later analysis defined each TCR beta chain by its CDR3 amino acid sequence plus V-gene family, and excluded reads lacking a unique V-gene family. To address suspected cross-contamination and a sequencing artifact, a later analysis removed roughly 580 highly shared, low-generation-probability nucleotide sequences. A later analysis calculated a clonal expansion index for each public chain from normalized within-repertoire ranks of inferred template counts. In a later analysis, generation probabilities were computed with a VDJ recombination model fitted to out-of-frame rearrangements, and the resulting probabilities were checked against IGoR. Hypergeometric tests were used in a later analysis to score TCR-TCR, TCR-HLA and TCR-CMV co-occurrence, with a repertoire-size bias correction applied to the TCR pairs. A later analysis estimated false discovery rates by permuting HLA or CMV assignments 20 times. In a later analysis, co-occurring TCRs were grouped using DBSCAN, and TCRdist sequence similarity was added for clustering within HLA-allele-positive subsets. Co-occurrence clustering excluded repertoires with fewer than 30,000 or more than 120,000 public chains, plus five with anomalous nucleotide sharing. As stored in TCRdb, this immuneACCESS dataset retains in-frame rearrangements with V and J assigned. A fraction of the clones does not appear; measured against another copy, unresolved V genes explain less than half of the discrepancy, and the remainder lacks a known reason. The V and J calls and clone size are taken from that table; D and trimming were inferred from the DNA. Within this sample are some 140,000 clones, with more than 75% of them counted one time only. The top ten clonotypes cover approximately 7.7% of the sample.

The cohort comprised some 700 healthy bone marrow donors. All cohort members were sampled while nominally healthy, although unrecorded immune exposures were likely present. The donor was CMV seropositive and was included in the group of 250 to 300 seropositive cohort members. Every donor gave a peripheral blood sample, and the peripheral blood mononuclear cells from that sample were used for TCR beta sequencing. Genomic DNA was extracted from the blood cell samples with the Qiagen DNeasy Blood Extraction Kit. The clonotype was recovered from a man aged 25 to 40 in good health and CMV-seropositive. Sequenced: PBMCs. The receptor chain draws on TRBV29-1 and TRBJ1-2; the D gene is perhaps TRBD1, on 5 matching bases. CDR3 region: CSVTANYGYTF. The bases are TGCAGCGTGACAGCTAACTATGGCTACACCTTC.